One and the same sample provided the 17 T cell receptor beta chains below, sequenced in a study of T cells in Graves' hyperthyroidism and ophthalmopathy. RNA transcripts yielded amplified TCR beta CDR3 regions. When the TCR CDR3 underwent first-round RT-PCR, the HTBI primer set was used. MiXCR, run by TCRdb on the multiplex PCR reads, gives a single entry per CDR3 protein. The repertoire consists of about half a million distinct CDR3 sequences, with approximately 22% occurring once and the leading ten covering approximately 54%. Material: blood. These receptors originate from a woman aged 70-85 years with Graves' ophthalmopathy.

Note on this clonotype: The junction differs from germline at one of its ends, possibly a read error. J is TRBJ2-1 and V is TRBV7-9; 7 bases line up with TRBD2. In germline, CDR1 is SEHNR, CDR2 FQNEAQ (reference sequence). CDR3 length: 17 residues. The CDR3 spells CASSPPELAPNYNAQFF. Written as DNA, the CDR3 is TGTGCCAGCAGCCCACCCGAACTAGCGCCAAACTACAATGCGCAGTTCTTC.

This clonotype was counted between two and nine times. The chain couples TRBV20-1 to TRBJ2-3; D may be TRBD1 (5 bases). V was trimmed by 0 bases and J by 4 bases, leaving 14 bases between them. Germline CDR1 DFQATT, CDR2 SNEGSKA (reference sequence). The length of the CDR3 is 15 residues. CDR3 nucleotides: TGCAGTGCTAGAGACACCGGTTGGGGCCCAGATACGCAGTATTTT. It codes for CSARDTGWGPDTQYF.

This clonotype was detected ten times or more. This chain uses TRBV7-2 with TRBJ2-3; 13 positions agree with TRBD2. CDR1 and CDR2 (germline): SGHTA, FQGNSA. Trimming cost V 5 bases and J 1 base; bases outside gene matches: 3. The CDR3 is 16 amino acids. Here the CDR3 DNA reads TGTGCCAGCAGCCCCGGACTAGCGGGAGGCACAGATACGCAGTATTTT. As protein: CASSPGLAGGTDTQYF.

This clonotype was observed a few times. The V gene is TRBV9, the J gene TRBJ1-5; maybe TRBD1 (5 bases). CDR3 size: 15 residues. V lost 3 bases to trimming and J lost 1 base, with 11 bases between them. Germline CDR1 and CDR2: SGDLS and YYNGEE. DNA for the CDR3: TGTGCCAGCAGCGCTGGGGGGGAAAGCAATCAGCCCCAGCATTTT. It codes for CASSAGGESNQPQHF.

V and J are TRBV20-1 and TRBJ2-5, with D hard to call. The germline CDR1 and CDR2 sequences are DFQATT and SNEGSKA (reference sequence). Trimming pared 6 bases from V and 4 bases from J, leaving 18 bases between. The CDR3 runs 14 residues. CDR3: CSAGVGWGRETQYF. CDR3 in DNA: TGCAGTGCCGGCGTGGGGTGGGGAAGAGAGACCCAGTACTTC.

For the CDR3, the DNA is TGCAGTGCCATCCTCGGGGAGACCCAGTACTTC. Translated: CSAILGETQYF. V and J are TRBV20-1 and TRBJ2-5, with D hard to call. Deletions cut 6 bases from V and 5 bases from J, with 10 bases between. Germline CDR1 DFQATT, CDR2 SNEGSKA (reference sequence). The CDR3 has 11 amino acids.

This clonotype appeared many times. The rearrangement joins TRBV6-6 to TRBJ2-5; 8 bases line up with TRBD1. V lost 2 bases, J lost 5 bases, and 7 bases stayed unmatched. The germline V gene has CDR1 MNHNY and CDR2 SVGAGI (reference sequence). The CDR3 loop spans 15 amino acids. This chain's CDR3 is CASSYQDRARETQYF. The CDR3 bases are TGTGCCAGCAGTTACCAGGACAGGGCTCGCGAGACCCAGTACTTC.

This chain connects TRBV19 to TRBJ1-5; TRBD1 matches at 8 bases. This CDR3 comprises 18 residues. After removal of 5 bases from V and 5 bases from J, the junction contained 17 bases not matched to a gene. CDR1 is LNHDA and CDR2 is SQIVND in the germline V gene (reference sequence). In DNA, the CDR3 is TGTGCCAGTAGTCCAAATCGTCTGTCGGGACAGGCCTATCAGCCCCAGCATTTT. This codes for CASSPNRLSGQAYQPQHF.

Comments on this clonotype: With a much larger clone just one base away, this may be a read error. This rearrangement joins TRBV19 to TRBJ2-2, with a tentative D call TRBD2 (5 bases). CDR3 length: 13 residues. Germline CDR1 reads LNHDA; CDR2 reads SQIVND (reference sequence). CDR3 region: CASRGPGPGELLF. DNA for the CDR3: TGTGCCAGTAGAGGGCCCGGCCCCGGGGAGCTGCTTTTT.

This clonotype appeared a few times. V is TRBV10-3 and J is TRBJ2-7, with 10 nucleotides matching TRBD2. The CDR3 sequence is 14 residues long. V shed 4 bases, J shed 7 bases, and the junction held 7 bases outside the gene matches. The germline gives CDR1 ENHRY, CDR2 SYGVKD. The CDR3 protein is CAISASGRAAEQYF. CDR3 DNA sequence: TGTGCCATCAGTGCCAGCGGGAGGGCCGCTGAGCAGTACTTC.

This chain uses TRBV5-1 with TRBJ2-7; D possibly corresponds to TRBD2 (6 bases). Between the trimmed V and J ends, which lost 4 bases and 2 bases, there was a span of 16 bases. The length of the CDR3 is 15 residues. From germline, CDR1 is SGHRS and CDR2 YFSETQ. In DNA form, the CDR3 reads TGCGCCAGCAGCCCATCCTCCGGGAGAACCTACGAGCAGTACTTC. Amino acids: CASSPSSGRTYEQYF.

With respect to this clonotype: Germline and junction disagree at one end, which may indicate a read error. The J gene is TRBJ2-3, the V gene TRBV7-2; weak D call: TRBD1 (5 bases). The CDR3 has 14 residues. The V gene's germline CDR1 is SGHTA and CDR2 FQGNSA. The CDR3 loop reads CASSFWVSTGTQYF. The CDR3 nucleotides are TGTGCCAGCAGCTTCTGGGTGAGCACAGGTACGCAGTATTTT.

This clonotype came up many times. This chain uses TRBV7-2 with TRBJ2-3, with D unresolved. The CDR3 loop spans 14 amino acids. V was cut by 0 bases and J by 1 base, with 5 bases left in between. Germline loops: CDR1 SGHTA, CDR2 FQGNSA. The chain's CDR3 is CASSLAGRTDTQYF. The CDR3 region has the DNA TGTGCCAGCAGCTTAGCGGGCCGCACAGATACGCAGTATTTT.

The chain carries TRBV5-1 and TRBJ2-4, with D possibly matching TRBD2 (6 bases). The CDR3 sequence is 15 residues long. Trimming pared 5 bases from V and 6 bases from J, leaving 18 bases between. CDR1 is SGHRS, CDR2 YFSETQ, per germline. The chain's CDR3 is CASRNPGVGRNIQYF. In DNA, the CDR3 is TGCGCCAGCAGGAATCCGGGAGTAGGGAGAAACATTCAGTACTTC.

This clonotype was picked up many times. CDR3 in DNA: TGTGCCAGCAAGGGACACCTCGGGAACACTGAAGCTTTCTTT. This sequence encodes CASKGHLGNTEAFF. The chain couples TRBV12-3 or TRBV12-4 to TRBJ1-1; TRBD1 is a possible D gene (6 bases). The CDR3 extends over 14 amino acids. Deletions cut 7 bases from V and 1 base from J, with 13 bases between.

This clonotype appeared a few times. The rearrangement uses TRBV7-9 and TRBJ1-5; D gene unclear. CDR3 length: 14 amino acids. Looked up from germline, CDR1 is SEHNR and CDR2 is FQNEAQ (reference sequence). V lost 5 bases to trimming and J lost 3 bases, with 11 bases between them. The CDR3 is CASSPSRDNQPQHF. The DNA of the CDR3 is TGTGCCAGCAGCCCCTCGCGGGACAATCAGCCCCAGCATTTT. Supplemented by reference TRBV7-9 and TRBJ1-5, the full variable domain reads DTGVSQNPRHKITKRGQNVTFRCDPISEHNRLYWYRQTLGQGPEFLTYFQNEAQLEKSRLLSDRFSAERPKGSFSTLEIQRTEQGDSAMYLCASSPSRDNQPQHFGDGTRLSIL.

This clonotype was found many times. The chain employs TRBV12-3 or TRBV12-4 and TRBJ2-1; 7 bases align to TRBD2. Trimming took 6 bases from V and 6 from J; bases not matched to a gene: 8. This CDR3 spans 14 amino acids. The CDR3 coding sequence is TGTGCCAGCAGCAACCCGTGGGGGGGCAATGAGCAGTTCTTC. It translates to CASSNPWGGNEQFF.